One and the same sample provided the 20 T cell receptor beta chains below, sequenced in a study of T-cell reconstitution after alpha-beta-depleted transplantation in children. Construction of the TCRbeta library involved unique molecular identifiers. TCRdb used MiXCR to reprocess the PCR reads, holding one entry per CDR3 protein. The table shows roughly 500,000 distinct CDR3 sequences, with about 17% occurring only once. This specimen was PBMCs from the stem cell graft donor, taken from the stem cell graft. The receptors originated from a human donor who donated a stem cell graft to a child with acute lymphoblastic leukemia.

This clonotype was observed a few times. The CDR3, as DNA: TGTGCCTGGAGTGTAGGGGGGCAAGGCACAGATACGCAGTATTTT. This translates into CAWSVGGQGTDTQYF. The genes are TRBV30 and TRBJ2-3; D may be TRBD1 or TRBD2 (6 bases each). The CDR3 has 15 residues. Germline V gives CDR1 GTSNPN, CDR2 SVGIG (reference sequence). The V end lost 0 bases, the J end lost 1 base, and 11 bases lay between the germline ends.

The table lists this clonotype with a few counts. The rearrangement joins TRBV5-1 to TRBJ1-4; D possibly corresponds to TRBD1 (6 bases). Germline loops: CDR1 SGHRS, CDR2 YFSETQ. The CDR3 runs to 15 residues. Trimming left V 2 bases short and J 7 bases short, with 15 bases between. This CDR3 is CASSLTGNSGEKLFF. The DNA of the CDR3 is TGCGCCAGCAGCTTAACAGGGAATAGCGGTGAAAAACTGTTTTTT.

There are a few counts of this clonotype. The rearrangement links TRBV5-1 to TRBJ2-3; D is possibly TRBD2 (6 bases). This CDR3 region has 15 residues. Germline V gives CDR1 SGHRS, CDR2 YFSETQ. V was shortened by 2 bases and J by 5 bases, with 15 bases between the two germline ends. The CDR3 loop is CASSFYGSQGDTQYF. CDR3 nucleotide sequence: TGCGCCAGCAGCTTCTACGGGAGCCAGGGAGATACGCAGTATTTT. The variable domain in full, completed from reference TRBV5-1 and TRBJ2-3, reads KAGVTQTPRYLIKTRGQQVTLSCSPISGHRSVSWYQQTPGQGLQFLFEYFSETQRNKGNFPGRFSGRQFSNSRSEMNVSTLELGDSALYLCASSFYGSQGDTQYFGPGTRLTVL.

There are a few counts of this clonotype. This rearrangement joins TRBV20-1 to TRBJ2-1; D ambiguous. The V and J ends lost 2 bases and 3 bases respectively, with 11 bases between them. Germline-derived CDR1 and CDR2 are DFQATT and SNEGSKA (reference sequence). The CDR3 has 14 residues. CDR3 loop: CSARSRSRYNEQFF. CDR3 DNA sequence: TGCAGTGCTAGATCTAGATCTCGCTACAATGAGCAGTTCTTC.

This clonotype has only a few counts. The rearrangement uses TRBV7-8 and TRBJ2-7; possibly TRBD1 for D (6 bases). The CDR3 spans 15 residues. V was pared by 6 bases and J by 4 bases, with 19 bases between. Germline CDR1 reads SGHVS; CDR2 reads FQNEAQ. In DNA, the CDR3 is TGTGCCAGCAGGAAGAGGCCCGGGACACCTTACGAGCAGTACTTC. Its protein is CASRKRPGTPYEQYF.

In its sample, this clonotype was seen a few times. CDR3 protein: CASSSKGTGRTETQYF. DNA for the CDR3: TGCGCCAGCAGCTCCAAAGGGACAGGGAGGACGGAGACCCAGTACTTC. This sequence joins TRBV5-1 and TRBJ2-5, with 9 bases identical to TRBD1. CDR3 length equals 16 residues. The ends lost 3 bases at V and 5 bases at J; junction bases unmatched: 11. The germline CDR1 and CDR2 sequences are SGHRS and YFSETQ.

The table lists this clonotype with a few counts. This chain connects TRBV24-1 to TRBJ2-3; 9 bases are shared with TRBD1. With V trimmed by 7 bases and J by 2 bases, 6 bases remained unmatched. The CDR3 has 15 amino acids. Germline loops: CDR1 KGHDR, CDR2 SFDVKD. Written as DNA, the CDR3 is TGTGCCACCAGCCTGACAGGGGGTCTCACAGATACGCAGTATTTT. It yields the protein CATSLTGGLTDTQYF.

The CDR3, as DNA: TGTGCCAGCAGCCCCACGTGGCAGGGACCTAACTATGGCTACACCTTC. It yields the protein CASSPTWQGPNYGYTF. The chain links TRBV3-1 to TRBJ1-2, with a possible D match to TRBD1 (5 bases). The germline gives CDR1 LGHDT, CDR2 YNNKEL (reference sequence). The CDR3 spans 16 residues. V gave up 4 bases and J gave up 0 bases, with 15 bases separating them.

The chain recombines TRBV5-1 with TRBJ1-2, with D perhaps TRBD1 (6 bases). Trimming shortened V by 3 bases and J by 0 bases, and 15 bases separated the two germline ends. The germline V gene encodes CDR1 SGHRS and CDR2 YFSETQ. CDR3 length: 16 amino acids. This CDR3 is CASSSGTLGPNYGYTF. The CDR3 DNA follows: TGCGCCAGCAGCTCCGGGACACTGGGCCCTAACTATGGCTACACCTTC.

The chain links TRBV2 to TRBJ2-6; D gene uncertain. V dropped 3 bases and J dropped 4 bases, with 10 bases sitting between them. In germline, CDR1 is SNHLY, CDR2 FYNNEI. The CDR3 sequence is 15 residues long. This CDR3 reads CASSDEVAGANVLTF. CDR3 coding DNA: TGTGCCAGCAGTGATGAGGTAGCCGGGGCCAACGTCCTGACTTTC.

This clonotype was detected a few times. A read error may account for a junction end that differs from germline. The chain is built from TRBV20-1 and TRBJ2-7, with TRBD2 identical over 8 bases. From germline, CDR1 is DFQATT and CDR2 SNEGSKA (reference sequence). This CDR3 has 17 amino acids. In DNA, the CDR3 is TGCTGTGCTAGTGAGGTGCGGGAGGCCGGTCTTTCGTACGAGCAGTACTTC. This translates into CCASEVREAGLSYEQYF.

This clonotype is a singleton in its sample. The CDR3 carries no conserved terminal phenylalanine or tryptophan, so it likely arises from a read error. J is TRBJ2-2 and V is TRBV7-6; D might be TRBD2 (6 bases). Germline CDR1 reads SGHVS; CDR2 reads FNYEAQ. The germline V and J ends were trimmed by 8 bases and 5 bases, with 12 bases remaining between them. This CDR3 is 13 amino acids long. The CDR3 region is CASLVAETGELFL. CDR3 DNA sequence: TGTGCCAGCTTAGTAGCGGAAACCGGGGAGCTGTTTTTG.

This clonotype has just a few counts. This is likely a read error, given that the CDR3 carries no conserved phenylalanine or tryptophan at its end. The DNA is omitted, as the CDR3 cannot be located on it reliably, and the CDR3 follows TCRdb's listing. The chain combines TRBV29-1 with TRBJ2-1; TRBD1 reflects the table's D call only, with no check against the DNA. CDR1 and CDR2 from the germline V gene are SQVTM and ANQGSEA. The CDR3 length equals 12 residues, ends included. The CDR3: CSVGSSGAQHGV.

This CDR3 reads CATAGRAGVQPQHF. CDR3 DNA sequence: TGTGCCACCGCCGGCCGGGCAGGGGTTCAGCCCCAGCATTTT. The gene calls are TRBV15 and TRBJ1-5, with D tentatively TRBD1 (6 bases). The CDR3 totals 14 residues. V was trimmed by 8 bases and J by 6 bases, leaving 17 bases between them. Germline CDR1 and CDR2: LNHNV and YYDKDF (reference sequence). Filled out from reference TRBV15 and TRBJ1-5, the complete variable domain reads DAMVIQNPRYQVTQFGKPVTLSCSQTLNHNVMYWYQQKSSQAPKLLFHYYDKDFNNEADTPDNFQSRRPNTSFCFLDIRSPGLGDTAMYLCATAGRAGVQPQHFGDGTRLSIL.

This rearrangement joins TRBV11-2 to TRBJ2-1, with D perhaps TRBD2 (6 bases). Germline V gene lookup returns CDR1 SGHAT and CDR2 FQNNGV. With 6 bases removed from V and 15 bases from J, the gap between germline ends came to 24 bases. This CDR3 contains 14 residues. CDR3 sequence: CASRLRAGQQGRFF. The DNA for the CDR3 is TGTGCCAGCAGACTTAGAGCGGGCCAGCAAGGGCGGTTCTTC.

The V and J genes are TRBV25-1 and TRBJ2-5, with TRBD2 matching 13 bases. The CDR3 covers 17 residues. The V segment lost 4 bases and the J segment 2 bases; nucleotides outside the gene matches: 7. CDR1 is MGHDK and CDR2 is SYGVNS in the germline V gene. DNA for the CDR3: TGTGCCAGCAGTGGGCCGACTAGCGGGAGGCTACAAGAGACCCAGTACTTC. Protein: CASSGPTSGRLQETQYF.

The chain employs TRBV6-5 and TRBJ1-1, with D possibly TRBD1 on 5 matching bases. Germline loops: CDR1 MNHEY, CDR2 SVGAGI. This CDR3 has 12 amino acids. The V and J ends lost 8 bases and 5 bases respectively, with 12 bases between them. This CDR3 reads CASGRQGTEAFF. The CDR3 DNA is TGTGCCAGCGGTCGGCAGGGTACTGAAGCTTTCTTT.

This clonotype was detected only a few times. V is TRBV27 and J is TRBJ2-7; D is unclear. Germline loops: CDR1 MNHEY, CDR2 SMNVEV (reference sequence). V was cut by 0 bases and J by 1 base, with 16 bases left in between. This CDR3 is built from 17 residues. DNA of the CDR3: TGTGCCAGCAGTTTATCCCCCCCGGCACTAAATTCCTACGAGCAGTACTTC. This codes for CASSLSPPALNSYEQYF.

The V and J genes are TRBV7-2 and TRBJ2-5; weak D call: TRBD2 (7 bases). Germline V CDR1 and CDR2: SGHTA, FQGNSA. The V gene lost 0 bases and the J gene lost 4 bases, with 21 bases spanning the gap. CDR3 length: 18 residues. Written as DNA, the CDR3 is TGTGCCAGCAGCTTAGCCTCGCTAGGACTAGGGGGAGGAGAGACCCAGTACTTC. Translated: CASSLASLGLGGGETQYF.

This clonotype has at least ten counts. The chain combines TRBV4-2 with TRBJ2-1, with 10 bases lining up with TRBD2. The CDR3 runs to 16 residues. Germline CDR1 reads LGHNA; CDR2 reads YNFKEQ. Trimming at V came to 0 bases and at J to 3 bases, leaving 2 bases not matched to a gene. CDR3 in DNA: TGTGCCAGCAGCCAAGAAGCTAGCGGGGGCTACAATGAGCAGTTCTTC. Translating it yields CASSQEASGGYNEQFF.